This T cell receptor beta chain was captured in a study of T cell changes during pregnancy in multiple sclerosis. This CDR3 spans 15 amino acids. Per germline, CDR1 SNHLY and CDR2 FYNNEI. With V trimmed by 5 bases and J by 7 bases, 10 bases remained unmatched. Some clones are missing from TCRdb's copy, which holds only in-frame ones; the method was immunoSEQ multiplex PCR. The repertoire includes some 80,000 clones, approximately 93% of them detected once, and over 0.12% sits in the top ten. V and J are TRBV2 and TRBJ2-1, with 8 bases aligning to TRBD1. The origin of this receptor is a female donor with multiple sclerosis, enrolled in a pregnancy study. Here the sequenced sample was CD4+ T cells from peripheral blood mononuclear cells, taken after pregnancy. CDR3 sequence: CASSFGRTGPNEQFF. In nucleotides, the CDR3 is TGTGCCAGCAGTTTCGGTAGGACAGGGCCTAATGAGCAGTTCTTC. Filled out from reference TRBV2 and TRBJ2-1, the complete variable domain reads EPEVTQTPSHQVTQMGQEVILRCVPISNHLYFYWYRQILGQKVEFLVSFYNNEISEKSEIFDDQFSVERPDGSNFTLKIRSTKLEDSAMYFCASSFGRTGPNEQFFGPGTRLTVL.